The 23 T cell receptor beta chains reported below all come from one sample, sequenced in a study of T cells in Graves' hyperthyroidism and ophthalmopathy. RNA transcripts yielded amplified TCR beta CDR3 regions. Carried out on the TCR CDR3, a first-round RT-PCR used the HTBI primer set. One entry per CDR3 protein results from TCRdb running MiXCR on the multiplex PCR reads. Among tens of thousands of distinct CDR3 sequences listed, 49% were seen once. Sequenced sample: blood. Receptor source: a woman in her twenties or thirties with Graves' ophthalmopathy.

This clonotype was seen at least ten times. The rearrangement joins TRBV28 to TRBJ1-5; D uncertain. From germline, CDR1 is MDHEN and CDR2 SYDVKM. This CDR3 region has 14 residues. V lost 3 bases and J lost 3, with 9 bases in between. DNA for the CDR3: TGTGCCAGCAGTTTCCCGGTCCTCAATCAGCCCCAGCATTTT. It translates to CASSFPVLNQPQHF. Supplemented by reference TRBV28 and TRBJ1-5, the full variable domain reads DVKVTQSSRYLVKRTGEKVFLECVQDMDHENMFWYRQDPGLGLRLIYFSYDVKMKEKGDIPEGYSVSREKKERFSLILESASTNQTSMYLCASSFPVLNQPQHFGDGTRLSIL.

Remarks on this clonotype: This CDR3 fails to terminate in the conserved phenylalanine or tryptophan, so it likely reflects a read error. This chain links TRBV20-1 with TRBJ2-6, with D unclear. The CDR3 length is 19 residues. CDR1 is DFQATT, CDR2 SNEGSKA, per germline (reference sequence). Trimming left V 1 base short and J 0 bases short, with 19 bases between. The CDR3 DNA sequence: TGCAGTGCTAGAGCTAATATACACCCGGATCCCTCTGGGGCCAACGTCCTGACTATC. Translating it yields CSARANIHPDPSGANVLTI.

This clonotype was picked up a small number of times. A read error may be the cause here, since a much bigger clone is one base away. The V call is TRBV4-2, the J call TRBJ2-2; possibly TRBD1 or TRBD2 for D (5 bases each). The germline V gene encodes CDR1 LGHNA and CDR2 YNFKEQ. CDR3 size: 15 residues. The CDR3 DNA reads TGTGCCAGCAGCCAAGGACAGTCGAACACCGGGGAGCCGTTTTTT. Protein product: CASSQGQSNTGEPFF.

This clonotype was seen at least ten times. The genes are TRBV5-1 and TRBJ1-2; 11 positions agree with TRBD1. V shed 3 bases, J shed 4 bases, and the junction held 11 bases outside the gene matches. This CDR3 region has 17 residues. The V gene's germline CDR1 is SGHRS and CDR2 YFSETQ. CDR3 in amino acids: CASSSGQGAQTIYGYTF. The DNA for the CDR3 is TGCGCCAGCAGCTCCGGACAGGGGGCGCAAACGATCTATGGCTACACCTTC.

This clonotype was observed many times. The rearrangement uses TRBV5-1 and TRBJ1-1; possible D gene TRBD1, 5 bases. The CDR3 spans 14 residues. Trimming pared 0 bases from V and 1 base from J, leaving 7 bases between. Germline V CDR1 and CDR2: SGHRS, YFSETQ. The CDR3 region is CASSLVQGNTEAFF. In nucleotides, the CDR3 is TGCGCCAGCAGCTTGGTTCAGGGGAACACTGAAGCTTTCTTT.

Concerning this clonotype: Just one base apart from a much larger clone, this may be a read error. The J gene is TRBJ1-4, the V gene TRBV6-5, with TRBD1 as a possible D gene (5 bases). CDR3 length equals 16 residues. CDR1 is MNHEY, CDR2 SVGAGI, per germline. The CDR3 DNA is TGTGCCAGCAGTTACAACAGGAGAGCAACTAAGGAAAAACTGTTTTTT. It encodes CASSYNRRATKEKLFF.

This sequence joins TRBV5-1 and TRBJ2-2, with a weak D call TRBD2 (5 bases). Trimming removed 4 bases from V and 7 bases from J, with 8 bases in between. CDR3 length: 12 residues. From germline, CDR1 is SGHRS and CDR2 YFSETQ. CDR3 loop: CASSIRGGELFF. DNA for the CDR3: TGCGCCAGCAGCATCCGGGGCGGGGAGCTGTTTTTT.

This clonotype was recorded many times. This chain links TRBV5-8 with TRBJ2-1; the D gene could be TRBD1 or TRBD2 (6 bases each). V gave up 4 bases and J gave up 4 bases, with 18 bases separating them. Germline values: CDR1 SGHTS, CDR2 YDEGEE. This CDR3 contains 16 residues. The DNA for the CDR3 is TGTGCCAGCAGCCGGCCGCTGCAGGGGAGGTACAATGAGCAGTTCTTC. This codes for CASSRPLQGRYNEQFF.

At least ten counts were recorded for this clonotype. The chain joins TRBV28 to TRBJ1-1; a possible D gene is TRBD1 (5 bases). Deletions cut 3 bases from V and 2 bases from J, with 16 bases between. Germline V gives CDR1 MDHEN, CDR2 SYDVKM. The CDR3 totals 16 residues. CDR3 DNA sequence: TGTGCCAGCAGTTTCTTCGGACACTCAGGAAACACTGAAGCTTTCTTT. Translating gives CASSFFGHSGNTEAFF.

This clonotype was counted ten times or more. The J gene is TRBJ1-2, the V gene TRBV3-1; D unresolved. CDR3 length: 13 residues. Per the germline V gene, CDR1 is LGHDT and CDR2 is YNNKEL (reference sequence). Trimming cost V 4 bases and J 3 bases, with 9 bases left between them. CDR3 nucleotides: TGTGCCAGCAGCCCCCGTTCCGACTATGGCTACACCTTC. It is translated as CASSPRSDYGYTF.

V and J are TRBV20-1 and TRBJ2-2, with 15 bases aligning to TRBD2. The CDR3 is made up of 15 amino acids. Trimming cost V 6 bases and J 7 bases; bases outside gene matches: 6. Germline values: CDR1 DFQATT, CDR2 SNEGSKA (reference sequence). CDR3 sequence (DNA): TGCAGTGCCCAGGGGACTAGCGGGAGGATCGGGGAGCTGTTTTTT. Residues: CSAQGTSGRIGELFF.

Note on this clonotype: The junction departs from the called germline gene at one end, perhaps through a read error. The rearrangement links TRBV10-1 to TRBJ2-7; tentative D call: TRBD2 (6 bases). There are 17 residues in the CDR3. CDR1 is WNHNN, CDR2 SYGVQD, per germline (reference sequence). CDR3 nucleotide sequence: TGCGCCAGCAGCCAAGAAACATTGAGGGAGGAGGTTGACGAGCAGTGCTTC. Its protein product is CASSQETLREEVDEQCF.

This sequence joins TRBV11-1 and TRBJ2-7; 9 positions agree with TRBD2. The junction had 8 bases not matched to a gene; V was cut back by 1 base and J by 7 bases. The CDR3 has 15 amino acids. Germline loops: CDR1 SGHAT, CDR2 FQDESV (reference sequence). The CDR3 is CASSLGLAEDDEQYF. The CDR3 DNA follows: TGTGCCAGCAGCTTAGGACTAGCGGAGGACGATGAGCAGTACTTC.

This clonotype turned up a few times. A much larger clone lies one base from this, so it may be a read error. The chain has TRBV27 and TRBJ1-2; maybe TRBD1 (6 bases). The CDR3 is 14 residues long. The V end was cut by 2 bases, the J end by 6 bases, with 13 bases between. Germline assignment: CDR1 MNHEY and CDR2 SMNVEV (reference sequence). The CDR3 DNA reads TGTGCCAGCAGTTTACTTGCAGGGGCGGATGGCTACACCTTC. It translates to CASSLLAGADGYTF.

Many counts were recorded for this clonotype. The chain has TRBV6-1 and TRBJ2-7; TRBD1 matches 10 bases. The length of the CDR3 is 15 residues. V shed 8 bases and J 1 base; nucleotides not matched to a gene: 8. Germline V gene lookup returns CDR1 MNHNS and CDR2 SASEGT. The CDR3, as DNA: TGTGCCAGCCGACAACGGGACAGGGGATCCTACGAGCAGTACTTC. Its translation is CASRQRDRGSYEQYF.

As DNA, the CDR3 is TGTGCCAGTAGCCCCCGACCGGGACAGTCCCTCGAGAGTGAGCAGTACTTC. Its protein is CASSPRPGQSLESEQYF. The chain links TRBV19 to TRBJ2-7, with 7 bases that match TRBD1. The trim removed 6 bases at V and 7 bases at J, leaving 21 bases unmatched. The CDR3 has 17 residues. CDR1 is LNHDA, CDR2 SQIVND, per germline (reference sequence).

This clonotype was counted at least ten times. V usage is TRBV7-9 and J usage is TRBJ1-6; maybe TRBD1 (6 bases). Germline CDR1 reads SEHNR; CDR2 reads FQNEAQ (reference sequence). V dropped 6 bases and J dropped 7 bases, with 13 bases sitting between them. This CDR3 comprises 14 residues. The DNA for the CDR3 is TGTGCCAGCAGATCATTCAGGGGAAATTCACCCCTCCACTTT. Residues: CASRSFRGNSPLHF.

This chain joins TRBV29-1 and TRBJ1-5; a weak D match, TRBD1 (5 bases). Between the trimmed V and J ends, which lost 0 bases and 6 bases, there was a span of 12 bases. The CDR3 is made up of 14 amino acids. Per the germline V gene, CDR1 is SQVTM and CDR2 is ANQGSEA. Here the CDR3 reads CSVEDGQGGQPQHF. CDR3 coding DNA: TGCAGCGTTGAAGATGGGCAGGGCGGTCAGCCCCAGCATTTT.

This chain joins TRBV13 and TRBJ2-5, with no clear D. The V end lost 4 bases, the J end lost 5 bases, and 14 bases lay between the germline ends. Germline V CDR1 and CDR2: PRHDT, FYEKMQ (reference sequence). This CDR3 is built from 14 residues. CDR3 protein: CASSSQTSGETQYF. Written as DNA, the CDR3 is TGTGCCAGCAGCTCGCAGACCTCCGGGGAGACCCAGTACTTC.

On this clonotype itself: A read error is possible here, since a much larger clone lies one base away. The rearrangement links TRBV10-3 to TRBJ1-1; maybe TRBD1 (5 bases). The CDR3 runs 12 residues. Trimming left V 10 bases short and J 0 bases short, with 9 bases between. Germline V lookup: CDR1 ENHRY, CDR2 SYGVKD. The CDR3 nucleotides read TGTGCCAGCGGGGCGATGAACACTGAAGCTTTCTTT. Protein sequence: CASGAMNTEAFF.

On this clonotype: A read error may explain this, as a much larger clone is one base away. The chain employs TRBV4-1 and TRBJ2-1, with TRBD2 identical over 9 bases. CDR1 MGHRA and CDR2 YSYEKL come from the germline V gene. The junction had 8 bases not matched to a gene; V was cut back by 3 bases and J by 5 bases. The CDR3 is 16 amino acids. The CDR3 sequence: CASSQPHSGRHNEQFF. In nucleotides, the CDR3 is TGCGCCAGCAGCCAGCCTCATAGCGGGAGACACAATGAGCAGTTCTTC.

This clonotype was recorded many times. The DNA of the CDR3 is TGTGCCAGCACAGCGAGTCCTCCCTCCTACGAGCAGTACTTC. Protein sequence: CASTASPPSYEQYF. This chain uses TRBV6-5 with TRBJ2-7, with D uncertain. CDR1 and CDR2 from the germline V gene are MNHEY and SVGAGI. The CDR3 loop spans 14 amino acids. V lost 7 bases and J lost 0, with 13 bases in between.

V gene TRBV20-1 combines with J gene TRBJ2-7; 8 positions agree with TRBD2. V was clipped by 3 bases and J by 2 bases; unmatched bases: 9. Germline values: CDR1 DFQATT, CDR2 SNEGSKA (reference sequence). The CDR3 length is 15 residues. The CDR3 nucleotides are TGCAGTGCTAGGCCCTTAGCGGGGCGACCCTACGAGCAGTACTTC. It is translated as CSARPLAGRPYEQYF.